This TCR beta chain is drawn from a study of T cell clusters in autoimmune cytopenias. This clonotype is called large based on its frequency. Its specificity is unknown. TRB rearrangements were amplified by touch-down multiplex PCR with mixed TRB-A/B primers. TCRdb reanalyzed the multiplex PCR reads and collapses them to one entry per CDR3 protein, without DNA. Its table records around 4,000 distinct CDR3 sequences. Some 38,000 genome equivalents of blood DNA were amplified for TRB. Findings and caveats of the study: TRB repertoire shifts in secondary cytopenia and chronic lymphocytic leukemia mostly reflected lymphoma, not autoimmunity. The T cell clusters were defined only in silico, without experimental functional validation.

This CDR3 has 16 amino acids. Germline CDR1 is LNHDA and CDR2 is SQIVND (reference sequence). The sequence was obtained from a human donor with an autoimmune cytopenia or autoimmune hepatitis (not recorded which). Sequencing was performed on peripheral blood. The J gene is TRBJ2-3, the V gene TRBV19; TCRdb's D call, TRBD2, is unchecked because there is no DNA. CDR3 in amino acids: CASSMRLADGTDTQYF.